The present T cell receptor (beta chain) was sequenced within a study of blood T cell dynamics during melanoma immunotherapy (dated by TCRdb to 2020 to 2021). Background on the whole study: The patients had metastatic melanoma and were given first-line pembrolizumab or nivolumab plus ipilimumab as standard of care in the United Kingdom. To find early correlates of response, peripheral T cell receptor repertoires were profiled in metastatic melanoma patients before and after one cycle of checkpoint inhibitor therapy. A training cohort was formed from consecutive patients, and a further independent group of patients from the same centre was pooled into an external validation set.

For every bulk PBMC sample, a fixed 350 ng of DNA was loaded. TCR beta CDR3 sequences were amplified from genomic DNA with the immunoSEQ TCRb Assay kit following manufacturer instructions. The KAPA Library Quantification Kit for Illumina platforms was used to quantify pooled libraries by qPCR. Pooled libraries were clustered at about 0.6-1.2 pM and sequenced on an Illumina NextSeq 500. The published analysis was carried out like this. Analysis of the TCR data relied on immunoSEQ ANALYZER and the R LymphoSeq package. A rearrangement efficiency score was calculated as productive divided by the sum of productive and non-productive CDR3 sequences. Clonality was measured with the Gini coefficient and diversity with the Renyi index at alpha=1, and both measures were compared pairwise between timepoints within each patient. Clonal relatedness used an edit distance of 3, and repertoire similarity used the Bhattacharyya coefficient, both computed in LymphoSeq. To classify response, a linear discriminant analysis based on week-3 changes in clonality and diversity was built using the R MASS and caret packages. As stored in TCRdb, this immuneACCESS dataset retains in-frame rearrangements with V and J assigned. A fraction of the clones does not appear; measured against another copy, unresolved V genes explain less than half of the discrepancy, and the remainder lacks a known reason. V, J and clone size are taken as reported in that table, and D and trimming were inferred from the DNA itself. This sample lists fewer than 11,000 clones; about 87% were detected once. 10% of the sample is held by the ten biggest clonotypes.

Summary of the overall study and its limitations: A bifurcated reorganization of the PBMC repertoire at W3, with increased clonality or increased diversity, was observed in patients who later achieved disease control, unlike in progressors. The relatively small sample size was recognized as a factor that could limit how well the results generalize. The study could not determine whether the T cell clones driving repertoire changes were melanoma-specific or reflected general immune activation.

Sample time point, as interpreted from the label and publication: pre-treatment baseline. Blood samples were taken at two points: before treatment (T0) and at week 3 (W3), which came after the first cycle of checkpoint blockade. Except for two patients with rapid clinical progression, response was assessed 12 weeks after the first infusion by RECIST 1.1; disease control meant complete response, partial response or stable disease. Patients were not eligible if they had prior systemic cancer treatment, concomitant immunosuppressant therapy or synchronous other active malignancies. Bulk PBMC and plasma cell-free DNA were both sequenced for TCR beta so that circulating cells and T cell turnover could be tracked. PBMC were isolated from blood with Lymphoprep and SepMate tubes, followed by red cell lysis. DNA from PBMC and sorted T cell subsets was extracted with QIAamp DNA Blood Mini kits. Deletion took 6 bases off V and 2 bases off J, with a span of 5 bases between the germline ends. Sequences LNHDA (CDR1) and SQIVND (CDR2) are obtained from the germline V gene (reference sequence). Taken from cysteine to phenylalanine, the CDR3 has 12 residues. Only CDR3 DNA remains: 36 bases, in frame from the first base.

Note on this clone: The target of this receptor is not known. Within one base of it there is no much larger clone, and no base qualities were kept.

This receptor was identified in a human donor with melanoma. Rearrangement joined TRBV19 to TRBJ1-3; no D gene is confidently identified. The material was blood, obtained from a patient treated with checkpoint blockade. In nucleotides, the sequence is TGTGCCAGTAGCCGTACTGGAAACACCATATATTTT. This yields the protein CASSRTGNTIYF.